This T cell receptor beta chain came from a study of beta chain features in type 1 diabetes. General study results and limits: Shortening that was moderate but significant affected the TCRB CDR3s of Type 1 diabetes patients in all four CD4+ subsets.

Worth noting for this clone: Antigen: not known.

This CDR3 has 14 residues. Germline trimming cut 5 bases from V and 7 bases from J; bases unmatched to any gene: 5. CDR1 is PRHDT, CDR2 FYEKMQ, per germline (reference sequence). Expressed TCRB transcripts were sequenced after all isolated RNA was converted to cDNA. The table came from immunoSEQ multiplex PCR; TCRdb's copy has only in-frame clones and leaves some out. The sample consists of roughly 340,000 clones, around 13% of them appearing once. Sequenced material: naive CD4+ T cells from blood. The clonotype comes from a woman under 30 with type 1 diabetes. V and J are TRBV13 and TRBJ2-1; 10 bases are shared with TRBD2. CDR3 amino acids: CASSRTSGLNEQFF. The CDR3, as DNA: TGTGCCAGCAGCCGGACTAGCGGACTAAATGAGCAGTTCTTC.